This T cell receptor beta chain is from a study of HIV-infected patients and healthy controls. Follow-up blood was drawn about 14 weeks, roughly three months, after antiretroviral therapy began. No cell fractionation was done, so the repertoire covers all unsorted peripheral blood T cells. General study points: HIV-infected patients shared fewer CDR3 sequences between individuals than healthy controls.

Reverse transcription used about 510 ng RNA and constant-region primers for alpha and beta. Each of the alpha and beta chains got its own library through chain-specific third strand synthesis with indices. One entry per CDR3 protein, called by TCRdb with MiXCR from the 5' RACE reads. This sample has more than 3,500 distinct CDR3 sequences; approximately 8.5% occur once, and the top ten carry approximately 18%. In its sample, this clonotype was seen a few times. No antigen is known for it. Germline CDR1 LNHDA, CDR2 SQIVND (reference sequence). V lost 5 bases and J lost 7, with 12 bases in between. The CDR3 has 13 amino acids.

V is TRBV19 and J is TRBJ1-5, with D possibly TRBD1 on 6 matching bases. The TCR sequence derives from an adult with HIV infection. Sequenced here: blood, sampled during antiretroviral therapy. The chain's CDR3 is CASSREGGQPQHF. The DNA for the CDR3 is TGTGCCAGTAGTCGAGAGGGGGGCCAGCCCCAGCATTTT.